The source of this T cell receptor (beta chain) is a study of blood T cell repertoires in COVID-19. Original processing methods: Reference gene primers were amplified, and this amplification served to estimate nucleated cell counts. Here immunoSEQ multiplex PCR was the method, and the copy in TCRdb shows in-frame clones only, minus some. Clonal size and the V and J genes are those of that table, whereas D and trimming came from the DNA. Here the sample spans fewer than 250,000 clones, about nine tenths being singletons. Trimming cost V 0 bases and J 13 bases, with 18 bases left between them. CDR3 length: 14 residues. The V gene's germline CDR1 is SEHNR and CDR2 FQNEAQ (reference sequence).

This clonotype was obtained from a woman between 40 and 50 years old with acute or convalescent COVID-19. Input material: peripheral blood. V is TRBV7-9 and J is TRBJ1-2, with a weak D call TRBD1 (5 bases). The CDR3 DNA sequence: TGTGCCAGCAGCTTAGCAATTGGACACTTACCCCGCACCTTC. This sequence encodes CASSLAIGHLPRTF.